These 23 T cell receptor beta chains share one sample of origin, sequenced in a study of T cells in localized non-small cell lung cancer. The method was immunoSEQ multiplex PCR; TCRdb's version includes in-frame clones alone and lacks a portion of them. In the table there are under 4,000 clones, about 22% of which are singletons. Sequencing was performed on lung tumor tissue, taken before any cancer treatment. The receptors shown here come from a woman aged 35 to 69 with stage I lung adenocarcinoma.

This chain links TRBV6-8 with TRBJ2-5; D may correspond to TRBD1 or TRBD2 (5 bases each). Germline V gene data show CDR1 as MNHGY and CDR2 as SAAAGT. Trimming left V 7 bases short and J 6 bases short, with 21 bases between. The CDR3 sequence is 15 residues long. This chain's CDR3 is CASILGAVLGKTQYF. The CDR3 nucleotides are TGTGCCAGCATCCTAGGGGCAGTACTAGGGAAGACCCAGTACTTC.

The chain employs TRBV6-8 and TRBJ1-4; 8 bases align to TRBD1. The germline gives CDR1 MNHGY, CDR2 SAAAGT. This CDR3 spans 18 amino acids. Trimming cost V 0 bases and J 8 bases; bases outside gene matches: 14. Here the CDR3 DNA reads TGTGCCAGCAGTTACTCGTTTCTCCCCGGACAGGGTGGAGAAAAACTGTTTTTT. This encodes CASSYSFLPGQGGEKLFF.

This clone was detected only a few times. The V call is TRBV11-3, the J call TRBJ1-4; the match to TRBD1 covers 7 bases. CDR1 is SGHNT, CDR2 YENEEA, per germline. V lost 4 bases to trimming and J lost 7 bases; unmatched junction nucleotides: 9. This CDR3 contains 15 residues. CDR3: CASSSGTVGSEKLFF. The CDR3 nucleotides are TGTGCCAGCAGCTCCGGGACAGTGGGTTCTGAAAAACTGTTTTTT.

This clone was counted between two and nine times. The chain is built from TRBV6-8 and TRBJ2-7; 7 bases are a match to TRBD1. Germline V lookup: CDR1 MNHGY, CDR2 SAAAGT. The J segment lost 1 base and the V segment lost 5 bases, leaving 8 bases of the junction unmatched. This CDR3 is built from 15 residues. In DNA form, the CDR3 reads TGTGCCAGCAGTCCAACGGGACAGTTATCCTACGAGCAGTACTTC. Its translation: CASSPTGQLSYEQYF.

This clone was counted only a few times. The chain has TRBV11-3 and TRBJ1-1; perhaps TRBD1 as D (5 bases). This CDR3 is built from 18 residues. V was shortened by 5 bases and J by 3 bases, with 25 bases between the two germline ends. The germline gives CDR1 SGHNT, CDR2 YENEEA. CDR3 protein: CASSPQGPGGFVDTEAFF. The CDR3 coding sequence is TGTGCCAGCAGCCCCCAGGGCCCTGGTGGGTTTGTGGACACTGAAGCTTTCTTT.

The chain has TRBV19 and TRBJ1-2, with 7 nucleotides matching TRBD1. Per the germline V gene, CDR1 is LNHDA and CDR2 is SQIVND (reference sequence). The J segment lost 8 bases and the V segment lost 3 bases, leaving 3 bases of the junction unmatched. This CDR3 region has 12 residues. CDR3 sequence reads: CASSIGDRGYTF. CDR3 DNA: TGTGCCAGTAGTATTGGGGACAGAGGCTACACCTTC.

The chain uses TRBV11-3 and TRBJ1-1; D is unclear. V gave up 4 bases and J gave up 0 bases, with 12 bases separating them. CDR3 size: 15 residues. The germline V gene has CDR1 SGHNT and CDR2 YENEEA. The CDR3 DNA is TGTGCCAGCAGCTCGGTACCTTACTTGAACACTGAAGCTTTCTTT. The encoded protein is CASSSVPYLNTEAFF.

With regard to this clone: A read error may produce the germline difference seen at one junction end. The chain recombines TRBV30 with TRBJ2-6; no clear D gene. CDR3 length: 15 amino acids. The germline V gene encodes CDR1 GTSNPN and CDR2 SVGIG (reference sequence). DNA for the CDR3: TGTGCCTGGAGTGTAAGGCGGCCAGTGAAAGACCCTCTCCTTTTC. Its protein product is CAWSVRRPVKDPLLF. The entire variable domain, with the rest obtained from reference TRBV30 and TRBJ2-6, is as follows: SQTIHQWPATLVQPVGSPLSLECTVEGTSNPNLYWYRQAAGRGLQLLFYSVGIGQISSEVPQNLSASRPQDRQFILSSKKLLLSDSGFYLCAWSVRRPVKDPLLFGAGSRLTVL.

This clone showed up just a few times. This CDR3 is CASSVDGLGVSGELFF. CDR3 nucleotides: TGTGCCAGCAGCGTAGATGGCCTAGGCGTCTCCGGGGAGCTGTTTTTT. The chain employs TRBV9 and TRBJ2-2; D ambiguous. Germline V gives CDR1 SGDLS, CDR2 YYNGEE. The CDR3 spans 16 residues. V was clipped by 0 bases and J by 6 bases, with 15 bases between them.

In its sample, this clone ranks as medium-sized. The CDR3 is CASSLKTTTGELFF. In nucleotides, the CDR3 is TGTGCCAGCAGCTTAAAGACAACCACCGGGGAGCTGTTTTTT. The chain links TRBV11-3 to TRBJ2-2; D is ambiguous. Germline V gene lookup returns CDR1 SGHNT and CDR2 YENEEA. The CDR3 extends over 14 amino acids. V lost 2 bases and J 4 bases, leaving 8 bases between the germline ends.

This clone is large (0.1 to 1%) by share. This chain connects TRBV15 to TRBJ2-5; possibly TRBD1 or TRBD2 for D (5 bases each). In germline, CDR1 is LNHNV, CDR2 YYDKDF (reference sequence). The CDR3 runs to 15 residues. The ends were cut back, 5 bases at V and 2 bases at J, with 15 bases in the middle. This chain's CDR3 is CATSSPRDLQETQYF. In DNA, the CDR3 is TGTGCCACCAGCTCCCCCCGGGACCTACAAGAGACCCAGTACTTC.

The J gene is TRBJ1-2, the V gene TRBV19; TRBD1 matches 11 bases. This CDR3 is 16 amino acids long. Germline V CDR1 and CDR2: LNHDA, SQIVND (reference sequence). With 7 bases clipped from V and 4 bases from J, the junction kept 11 bases outside the gene matches. In nucleotides, the CDR3 is TGTGCCAGTAACCCGGGACAGGGGGTAGGGAGCTATGGCTACACCTTC. Protein product: CASNPGQGVGSYGYTF.

This clone was counted a few times. CDR3 protein: CASSPNREWSSYEQYF. CDR3 sequence (DNA): TGTGCCAGCAGTCCAAACAGGGAGTGGAGCTCCTACGAGCAGTACTTC. The chain has TRBV11-3 and TRBJ2-7; D is possibly TRBD1 (6 bases). The CDR3 sequence is 16 residues long. Germline values: CDR1 SGHNT, CDR2 YENEEA. V was clipped by 6 bases and J by 0 bases, with 18 bases between them.

CDR3 amino acids: CASSLAHGTMRMNTEAFF. DNA for the CDR3: TGTGCCAGCAGCCTGGCTCACGGAACAATGAGGATGAACACTGAAGCTTTCTTT. The V and J genes are TRBV11-3 and TRBJ1-1; D remains ambiguous. The CDR3 has 18 residues. Germline CDR1 reads SGHNT; CDR2 reads YENEEA. V was cut by 5 bases and J by 0 bases, with 22 bases left in between.

The table lists this clone with a few counts. The chain combines TRBV11-3 with TRBJ2-5; 7 nucleotides match TRBD1. V gave up 0 bases and J gave up 5 bases; unmatched junction bases: 3. The CDR3 totals 14 residues. CDR1 is SGHNT, CDR2 YENEEA, per germline. CDR3 region: CASSLEGQSETQYF. The CDR3 DNA reads TGTGCCAGCAGCTTAGAGGGACAGTCGGAGACCCAGTACTTC.

This clone has more than one count but fewer than ten. This sequence joins TRBV7-6 and TRBJ1-2, with 7 bases lining up with TRBD1. Germline CDR1 is SGHVS and CDR2 is FNYEAQ. V lost 3 bases, J lost 0 bases, and 4 bases stayed unmatched. The CDR3 loop spans 15 amino acids. In DNA, the CDR3 is TGTGCCAGCAGCTTGGCAGGGACAGCTAACTATGGCTACACCTTC. This sequence encodes CASSLAGTANYGYTF.

V and J are TRBV5-1 and TRBJ2-1; 15 nucleotides agree with TRBD2. The CDR3 totals 16 residues. Per germline, CDR1 SGHRS and CDR2 YFSETQ. The V and J ends lost 1 base and 16 bases, in that order; junction bases with no gene match: 12. The CDR3 sequence is CASSLLSGLAGGELFF. Written as DNA, the CDR3 is TGCGCCAGCAGCTTGCTCTCGGGACTAGCGGGAGGTGAACTATTCTTC.

V is TRBV18 and J is TRBJ2-1; TRBD2 might be the D (5 bases). The CDR3 has 12 amino acids. Looked up from germline, CDR1 is KGHSH and CDR2 is LQKENI. The V and J ends lost 2 bases and 7 bases respectively, with 6 bases between them. The CDR3 DNA sequence: TGTGCCAGCTCACCAAGGGAGAATGAGCAGTTCTTC. Translating gives CASSPRENEQFF. The whole variable domain, remainder taken from reference TRBV18 and TRBJ2-1, is NAGVMQNPRHLVRRRGQEARLRCSPMKGHSHVYWYRQLPEEGLKFMVYLQKENIIDESGMPKERFSAEFPKEGPSILRIQQVVRGDSAAYFCASSPRENEQFFGPGTRLTVL.

The rearrangement uses TRBV5-1 and TRBJ2-5; TRBD2 is a possible D gene (5 bases). Between the trimmed V and J ends, which lost 4 bases and 5 bases, there was a span of 18 bases. The CDR3 totals 15 residues. Germline CDR1 and CDR2: SGHRS and YFSETQ. The CDR3 nucleotides read TGCGCCAGCAGCATCTCAGCGGCGTACGGTGAGACCCAGTACTTC. This translates into CASSISAAYGETQYF.

V gene TRBV7-6 combines with J gene TRBJ2-2; tentatively, D is TRBD1 (5 bases). CDR3 size: 14 residues. Trimming removed 2 bases at V and 1 base at J, with 5 bases between. Germline CDR1 SGHVS, CDR2 FNYEAQ. The CDR3 DNA follows: TGTGCCAGCAGCTTACAGGGGAACACCGGGGAGCTGTTTTTT. Protein: CASSLQGNTGELFF.

The rearrangement joins TRBV11-3 to TRBJ2-7, with D perhaps matching TRBD2 (6 bases). CDR3 length equals 16 residues. The germline V and J ends were trimmed by 2 bases and 5 bases, with 19 bases remaining between them. The germline V gene encodes CDR1 SGHNT and CDR2 YENEEA. CDR3 nucleotides: TGTGCCAGCAGCTTAATGGGGGGACTGGATTTCAACGAGCAGTACTTC. The encoded protein is CASSLMGGLDFNEQYF.

V is TRBV18 and J is TRBJ2-6, with 7 bases identical to TRBD1. V shed 3 bases and J 2 bases; nucleotides not matched to a gene: 7. Germline assignment: CDR1 KGHSH and CDR2 LQKENI. The CDR3 runs 17 residues. DNA of the CDR3: TGTGCCAGCTCACCCCTCCCACAGGGGACTGGGGCCAACGTCCTGACTTTC. This codes for CASSPLPQGTGANVLTF.

CDR3 DNA sequence: TGTGCCAGCAGTGGCAATCAGCCCCAGCATTTT. This sequence encodes CASSGNQPQHF. This chain links TRBV6-7 with TRBJ1-5; D is undetermined. TRBV6-7 is an open reading frame whose function is uncertain. The CDR3 extends over 11 amino acids. The germline V and J ends were trimmed by 5 bases and 2 bases, with 1 base remaining between them.